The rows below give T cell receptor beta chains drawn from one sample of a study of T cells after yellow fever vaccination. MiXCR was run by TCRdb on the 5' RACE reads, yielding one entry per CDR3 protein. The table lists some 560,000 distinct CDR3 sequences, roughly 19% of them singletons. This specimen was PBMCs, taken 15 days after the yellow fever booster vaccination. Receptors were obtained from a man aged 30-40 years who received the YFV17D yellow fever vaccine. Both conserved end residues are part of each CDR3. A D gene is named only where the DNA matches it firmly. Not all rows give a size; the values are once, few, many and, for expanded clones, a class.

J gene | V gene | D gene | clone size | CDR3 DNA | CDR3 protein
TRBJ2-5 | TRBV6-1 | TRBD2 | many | TGTGCCAGCAGTGGGACTAGCGGGAGGTCAGAGACCCAGTACTTC | CASSGTSGRSETQYF
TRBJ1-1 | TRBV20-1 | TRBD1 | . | TGCAGTGCCCCATCGGGACAGGGGACTCATTCGGCAGCTTTCTTT | CSAPSGQGTHSAAFF
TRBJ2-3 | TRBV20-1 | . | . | TGCAGTGCTAGAGATCACGGAGGGGGCACAGATACGCAGTATTTT | CSARDHGGGTDTQYF
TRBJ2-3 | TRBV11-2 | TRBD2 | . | TGTGCCAGCAGCCTAATATCTTTTAACGCGGGAGGGAGCACAGATACGCAGTATTTT | CASSLISFNAGGSTDTQYF
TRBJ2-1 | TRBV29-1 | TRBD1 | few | TGCAGCGTTGGTTGGGGACAGGGGCCGTTCAATGAGCAGTTCTTC | CSVGWGQGPFNEQFF
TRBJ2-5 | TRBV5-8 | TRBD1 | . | TGTGCCAGCAGCTTGGTCGGGACAGGGGAGACCCAGTACTTC | CASSLVGTGETQYF
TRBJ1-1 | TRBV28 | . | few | TGTGCCAGCACCCTGCGGGGGTCTGAAGCTTTCTTT | CASTLRGSEAFF
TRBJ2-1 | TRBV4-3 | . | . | TGCGCCAGCAGCCTCCTTGTTGCGGGCAATGAGCAGTTCTTC | CASSLLVAGNEQFF
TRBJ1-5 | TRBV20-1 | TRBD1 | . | TGCAGTGCTAGGGGACAGTCCAATCAGCCCCAGCATTTT | CSARGQSNQPQHF
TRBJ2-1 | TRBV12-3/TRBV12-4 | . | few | TGTGCCAGCAGTTTGAACGGGGCTCCCTACAATGAGCAGTTCTTC | CASSLNGAPYNEQFF
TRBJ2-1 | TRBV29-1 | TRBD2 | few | TGCAGCGTTGCCCTCCGACTAGCGGGGAACAATGAGCAGTTCTTC | CSVALRLAGNNEQFF
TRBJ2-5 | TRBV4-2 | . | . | TGTGCCAGCAGCCCGACTACTCCGCTTGTGAAGACAGAGACCCAGTACTTC | CASSPTTPLVKTETQYF
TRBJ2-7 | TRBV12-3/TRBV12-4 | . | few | TGTGCCAGCAGTTTTACTAGAGTAGGCTACGAGCAGTACTTC | CASSFTRVGYEQYF
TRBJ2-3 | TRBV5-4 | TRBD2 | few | TGTGCCAGCAGCTACATGGGACTAGCGGCTAGCACAGATACGCAGTATTTT | CASSYMGLAASTDTQYF
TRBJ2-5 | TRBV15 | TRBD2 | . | TGTGCCACCAGCAGAGGCGGGAGTATGGAGACCCAGTACTTC | CATSRGGSMETQYF
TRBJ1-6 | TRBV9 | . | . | TGTGCCAGCAGCGATGGTCGATCACCCCTCCACTTT | CASSDGRSPLHF
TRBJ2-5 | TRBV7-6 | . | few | TGTGCCAGCAGCTTATCCGGGTCAGGGACCCAGTACTTC | CASSLSGSGTQYF
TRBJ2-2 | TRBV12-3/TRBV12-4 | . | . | TGTGCCAGCAGTTTAGCCGCCAGGAACACCGGGGAGCTGTTTTTT | CASSLAARNTGELFF
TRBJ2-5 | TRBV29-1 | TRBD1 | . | TGCAGCGTCGGCAGGGGGGAGACCCAGTACTTC | CSVGRGETQYF
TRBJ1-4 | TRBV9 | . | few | TGTGCCAGCAGCGTAGCTGACAGCCCGCTTTCGGAACTGTTTTTT | CASSVADSPLSELFF
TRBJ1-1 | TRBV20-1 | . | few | TGCAGTGCTAGAGATATAGACTTCTTGAACACTGAAGCTTTCTTT | CSARDIDFLNTEAFF
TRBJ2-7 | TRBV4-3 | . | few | TGCGCCAGCAGCTACCGGGACGAGCAGTACTTC | CASSYRDEQYF
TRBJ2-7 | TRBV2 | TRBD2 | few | TGTGCCAGCGCCACACTAGCGGGAGGCCACGAGCAGTACTTC | CASATLAGGHEQYF
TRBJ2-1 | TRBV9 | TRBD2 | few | TGTGCCAGCAGCGACGCCCGCACTAGCGGGAGCCAAGGGGGATCACACAATGAGCAGTTCTTC | CASSDARTSGSQGGSHNEQFF
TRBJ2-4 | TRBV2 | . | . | TGTGCCAGCAACATAGCCAAAAACATTCAGTACTTC | CASNIAKNIQYF
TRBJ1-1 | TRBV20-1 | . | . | TGCAGTGCTCATGAGGGCACTATGGTGAACACTGAAGCTTTCTTT | CSAHEGTMVNTEAFF
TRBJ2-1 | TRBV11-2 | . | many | TGTGCCAGCAGCTTAGGTGGTAGCGGCTCCTACAATGAGCAGTTCTTC | CASSLGGSGSYNEQFF
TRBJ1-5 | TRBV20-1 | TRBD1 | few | TGCAGTGTCCATGGACAGGGGAATCAGCCCCAGCATTTT | CSVHGQGNQPQHF
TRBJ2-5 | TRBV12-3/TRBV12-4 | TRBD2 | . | TGTGCCAGCAGTTTAACCCCGGGACTAGTCGATGAGACCCAGTACTTC | CASSLTPGLVDETQYF
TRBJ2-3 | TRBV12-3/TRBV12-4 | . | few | TGTGCCAGCCTAAGGGGAGCCAGCACAGATACGCAGTATTTT | CASLRGASTDTQYF
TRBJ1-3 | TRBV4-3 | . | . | TGCGCCAGCAGCGAAAGGACAAACGGAGGGGACACCATATATTTT | CASSERTNGGDTIYF
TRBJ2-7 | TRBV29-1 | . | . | TGCAGCGTTGATCTAGCGGAGGGGGCCTTGTACGAGCAGTACTTC | CSVDLAEGALYEQYF
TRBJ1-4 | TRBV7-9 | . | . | TGTGCCAGCATCGACCCCTCCGGGGGAAAACTGTTTTTT | CASIDPSGGKLFF